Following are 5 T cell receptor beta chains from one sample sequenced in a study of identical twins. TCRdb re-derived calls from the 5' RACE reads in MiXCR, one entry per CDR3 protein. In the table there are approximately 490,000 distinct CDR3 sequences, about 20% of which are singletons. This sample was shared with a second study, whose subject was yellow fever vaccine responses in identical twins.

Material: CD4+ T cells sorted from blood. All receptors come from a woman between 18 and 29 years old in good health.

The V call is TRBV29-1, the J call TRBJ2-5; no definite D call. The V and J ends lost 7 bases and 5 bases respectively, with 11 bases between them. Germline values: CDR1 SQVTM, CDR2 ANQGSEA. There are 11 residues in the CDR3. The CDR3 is CSGAIGETQYF. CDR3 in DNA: TGCAGCGGGGCTATCGGGGAGACCCAGTACTTC.

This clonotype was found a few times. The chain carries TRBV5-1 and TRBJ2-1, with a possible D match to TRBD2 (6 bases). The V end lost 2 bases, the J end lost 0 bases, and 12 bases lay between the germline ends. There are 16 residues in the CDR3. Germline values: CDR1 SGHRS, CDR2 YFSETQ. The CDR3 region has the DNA TGCGCCAGCAGCTTAGTAGCGGAGAGCTCCTACAATGAGCAGTTCTTC. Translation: CASSLVAESSYNEQFF. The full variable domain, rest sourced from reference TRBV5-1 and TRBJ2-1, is KAGVTQTPRYLIKTRGQQVTLSCSPISGHRSVSWYQQTPGQGLQFLFEYFSETQRNKGNFPGRFSGRQFSNSRSEMNVSTLELGDSALYLCASSLVAESSYNEQFFGPGTRLTVL.

CDR3 coding DNA: TGTGCCAGCAGTTCCGGGGACAGGGCAAAGACTGAAGCTTTCTTT. Its translation is CASSSGDRAKTEAFF. The J gene is TRBJ1-1, the V gene TRBV12-3 or TRBV12-4, with 9 nucleotides matching TRBD1. V was pared by 4 bases and J by 5 bases, with 8 bases of the junction left unmatched. CDR3 length: 15 residues.

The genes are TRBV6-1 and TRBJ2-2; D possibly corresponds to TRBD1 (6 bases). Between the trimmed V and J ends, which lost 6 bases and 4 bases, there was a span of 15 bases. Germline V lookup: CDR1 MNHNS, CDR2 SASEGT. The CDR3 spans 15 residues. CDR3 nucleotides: TGTGCCAGCAGCCCCCCCCAAGGGGGCACCGGGGAGCTGTTTTTT. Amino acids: CASSPPQGGTGELFF.

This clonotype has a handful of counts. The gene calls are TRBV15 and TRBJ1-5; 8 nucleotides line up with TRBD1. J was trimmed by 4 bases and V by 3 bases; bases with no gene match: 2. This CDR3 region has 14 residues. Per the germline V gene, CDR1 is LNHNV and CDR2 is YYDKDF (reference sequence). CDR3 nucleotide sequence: TGTGCCACCAGCAGCCGGGACAGGAATCAGCCCCAGCATTTT. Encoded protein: CATSSRDRNQPQHF.